The rows below give T cell receptor beta chains drawn from one sample of a study of response to subunit inactivated influenza vaccine. TCRdb processed the RT-PCR reads anew with MiXCR; each CDR3 protein has one entry. The repertoire holds some 600,000 distinct CDR3 sequences, with 13% to 15% as singletons. The sequencing used PBMCs from blood, collected approximately 15 days before vaccination. These receptors were taken from a man aged 50 to 60 who received an inactivated influenza vaccine. Each CDR3 is given with its conserved first and last residue. A D gene is named only where the DNA matches it firmly. Rows give clone size only sometimes, using once, few, many, or a class for an expanded clone.

V gene	J gene	D gene	clone size	CDR3 DNA	CDR3 protein
TRBV12-3/TRBV12-4	TRBJ1-5	.	.	TGTGCCAGCAGTCCAGAGACCGCGGGCCTCCAGCATTTT	CASSPETAGLQHF
TRBV5-1	TRBJ2-7	.	many	TGCGCCAGCAGCGAGCAGGGGTTCTCCTACGAGCAGTACTTC	CASSEQGFSYEQYF
TRBV29-1	TRBJ1-4	TRBD1	.	TGCAGCGCCACCGGGACAGGGGGCCTGAATGAAAAACTGTTTTTT	CSATGTGGLNEKLFF
TRBV20-1	TRBJ2-5	.	.	TGCAGTGCTAGCGCAGGTGCAGGGAAGACCCAGTACTTC	CSASAGAGKTQYF
TRBV12-3/TRBV12-4	TRBJ2-3	TRBD2	many	TGTGCCAGCAGTTTGTCAGCGGGAGTTTCGGATACGCAGTATTTT	CASSLSAGVSDTQYF
TRBV20-1	TRBJ1-2	.	.	TGCAGTGCTAGACTGATCCATGGCTACACCTTC	CSARLIHGYTF
TRBV12-3/TRBV12-4	TRBJ1-6	.	.	TGTGCCAGCAGGACCGTAGCTTCACCCCTCCACTTT	CASRTVASPLHF
TRBV20-1	TRBJ2-5	TRBD2	few	TGCAGCCTCGGACTAGCGGGACCTCAAGAGACCCAGTACTTC	CSLGLAGPQETQYF
TRBV4-3	TRBJ2-1	.	few	TGCGCCAGCAGCCAAGAAGCGCAGGGGGGTAATGAGCAGTTCTTC	CASSQEAQGGNEQFF
TRBV28	TRBJ2-5	.	few	TGTGCCAGCAGTTCAGGAATCGACAGGTCTTTAGAGACCCAGTACTTC	CASSSGIDRSLETQYF
TRBV27	TRBJ2-5	TRBD2	.	TGTGCCAGCCGATTAACTCCGGGGGGAAGCGAGGACCAGTACTTC	CASRLTPGGSEDQYF
TRBV11-1	TRBJ2-1	TRBD2	few	TGTGCCAGCAGCTTACCCCTAACTAGCGGGAGGCGTTCCTACAATGAGCAGTTCTTC	CASSLPLTSGRRSYNEQFF
TRBV19	TRBJ2-1	.	.	TGTGCCAGTAGTATATCTGCCCTGGGTGTTGAGCAGTTCTTC	CASSISALGVEQFF
TRBV14	TRBJ2-4	.	.	TGTGCCAGCAGCCAAGGTGAACGGAACATTCAGTACTTC	CASSQGERNIQYF